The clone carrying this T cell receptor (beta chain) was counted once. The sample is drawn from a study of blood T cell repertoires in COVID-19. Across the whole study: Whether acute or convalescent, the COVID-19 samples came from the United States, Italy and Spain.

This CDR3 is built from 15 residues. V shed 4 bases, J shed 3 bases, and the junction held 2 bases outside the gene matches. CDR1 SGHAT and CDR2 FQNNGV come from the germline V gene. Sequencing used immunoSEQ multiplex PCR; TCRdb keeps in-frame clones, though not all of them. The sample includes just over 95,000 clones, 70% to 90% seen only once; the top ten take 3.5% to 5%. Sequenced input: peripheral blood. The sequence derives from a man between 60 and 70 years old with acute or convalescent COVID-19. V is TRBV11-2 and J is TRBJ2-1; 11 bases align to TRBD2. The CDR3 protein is CASSSLAGGYNEQFF. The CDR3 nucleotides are TGTGCCAGCAGCTCTCTAGCGGGGGGCTACAATGAGCAGTTCTTC.